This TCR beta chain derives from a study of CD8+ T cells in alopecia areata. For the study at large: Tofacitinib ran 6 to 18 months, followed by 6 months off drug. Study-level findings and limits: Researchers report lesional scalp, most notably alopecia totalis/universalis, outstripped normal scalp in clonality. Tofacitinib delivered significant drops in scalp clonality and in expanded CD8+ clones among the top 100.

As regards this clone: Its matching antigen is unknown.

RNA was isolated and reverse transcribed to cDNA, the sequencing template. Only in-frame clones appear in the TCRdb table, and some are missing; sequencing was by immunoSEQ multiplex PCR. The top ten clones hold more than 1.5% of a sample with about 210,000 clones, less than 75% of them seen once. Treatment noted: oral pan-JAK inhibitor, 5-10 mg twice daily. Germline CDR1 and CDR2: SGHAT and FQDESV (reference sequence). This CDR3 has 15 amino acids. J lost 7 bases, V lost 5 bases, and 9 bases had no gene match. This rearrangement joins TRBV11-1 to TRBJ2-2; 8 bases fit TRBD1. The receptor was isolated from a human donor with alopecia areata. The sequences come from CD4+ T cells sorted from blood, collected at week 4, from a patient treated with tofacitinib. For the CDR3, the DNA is TGTGCCAGCAGCCAACGGACAGGGCGGAGCGGGGAGCTGTTTTTT. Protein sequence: CASSQRTGRSGELFF. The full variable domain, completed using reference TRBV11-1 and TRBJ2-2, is EAEVAQSPRYKITEKSQAVAFWCDPISGHATLYWYRQILGQGPELLVQFQDESVVDDSQLPKDRFSAERLKGVDSTLKIQPAELGDSAMYLCASSQRTGRSGELFFGEGSRLTVL.